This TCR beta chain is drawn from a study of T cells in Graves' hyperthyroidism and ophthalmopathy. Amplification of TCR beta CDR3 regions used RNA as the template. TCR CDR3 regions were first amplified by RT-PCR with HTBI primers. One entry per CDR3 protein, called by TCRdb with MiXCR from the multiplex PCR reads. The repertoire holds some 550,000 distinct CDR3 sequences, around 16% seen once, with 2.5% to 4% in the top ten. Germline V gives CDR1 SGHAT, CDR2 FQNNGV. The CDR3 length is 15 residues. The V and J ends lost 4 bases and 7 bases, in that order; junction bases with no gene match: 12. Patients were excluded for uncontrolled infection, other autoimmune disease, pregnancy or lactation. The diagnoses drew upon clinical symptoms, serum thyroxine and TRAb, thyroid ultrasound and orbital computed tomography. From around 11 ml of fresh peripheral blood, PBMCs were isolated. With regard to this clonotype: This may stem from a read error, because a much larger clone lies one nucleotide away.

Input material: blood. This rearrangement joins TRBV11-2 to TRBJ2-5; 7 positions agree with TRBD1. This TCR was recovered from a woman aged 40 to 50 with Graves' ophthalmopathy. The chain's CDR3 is CASSSRQGPRGTQYF. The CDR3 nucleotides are TGTGCCAGCAGCTCTAGACAGGGCCCCCGAGGGACCCAGTACTTC. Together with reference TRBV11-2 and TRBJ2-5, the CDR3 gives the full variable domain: EAGVAQSPRYKIIEKRQSVAFWCNPISGHATLYWYQQILGQGPKLLIQFQNNGVVDDSQLPKDRFSAERLKGVDSTLKIQPAKLEDSAVYLCASSSRQGPRGTQYFGPGTRLLVL.